A single sample is the source of the 8 T cell receptor beta chains below, sequenced in a study of regulatory T cells in long-lasting Graves disease. Arm-PCR of CDR3 regions and iRepertoire HTBI primers were the basis on which TCR beta libraries were built. TCRdb re-derived calls from the multiplex PCR reads in MiXCR, one entry per CDR3 protein. Found here are approximately 290,000 distinct CDR3 sequences, roughly a fifth of them singletons; the top ten hold 56%. Time point reported: persistent/refractory GD, antithyroid drugs over 5 years with positive TRAb. PBMC-extracted RNA yielded the TCR library. Sample: peripheral blood mononuclear cells (PBMCs), taken when the disease was refractory, from a patient treated with antithyroid drugs. Receptors were obtained from a female donor with Graves disease.

The chain carries TRBV30 and TRBJ2-7; 8 bases agree with TRBD2. The V gene end was trimmed by 4 bases and the J gene end by 3 bases; junction bases not matched to a gene: 8. The germline V gene encodes CDR1 GTSNPN and CDR2 SVGIG (reference sequence). The CDR3 extends over 14 amino acids. The CDR3 reads CAWTPGGGIYEQYF. The CDR3 DNA reads TGTGCCTGGACCCCGGGAGGGGGAATCTACGAGCAGTACTTC. Combining the CDR3 with reference TRBV30 and TRBJ2-7 gives the whole variable domain SQTIHQWPATLVQPVGSPLSLECTVEGTSNPNLYWYRQAAGRGLQLLFYSVGIGQISSEVPQNLSASRPQDRQFILSSKKLLLSDSGFYLCAWTPGGGIYEQYFGPGTRLTVT.

This clonotype has a handful of counts. V gene TRBV7-6 combines with J gene TRBJ2-5; D gene ambiguous. Trimming pared 1 base from V and 3 bases from J, leaving 12 bases between. Germline CDR1 reads SGHVS; CDR2 reads FNYEAQ. The CDR3 spans 15 residues. The CDR3 bases are TGTGCCAGCAGCTTAGGCGTCGGTCAGAAAGAGACCCAGTACTTC. It codes for CASSLGVGQKETQYF.

The V call is TRBV19, the J call TRBJ1-1, with 11 bases lining up with TRBD1. The CDR3 totals 12 residues. V lost 9 bases and J lost 7; bases outside the gene matches: 4. Germline V CDR1 and CDR2: LNHDA, SQIVND (reference sequence). The CDR3 spells CASRTGGVEAFF. CDR3 DNA sequence: TGTGCCAGCCGGACAGGGGGCGTTGAAGCTTTCTTT. Supplemented by reference TRBV19 and TRBJ1-1, the full variable domain reads DGGITQSPKYLFRKEGQNVTLSCEQNLNHDAMYWYRQDPGQGLRLIYYSQIVNDFQKGDIAEGYSVSREKKESFPLTVTSAQKNPTAFYLCASRTGGVEAFFGQGTRLTVV.

This clonotype has a count of ten or more. The J gene is TRBJ1-5, the V gene TRBV6-1, with D perhaps TRBD1 (6 bases). Germline CDR1 and CDR2: MNHNS and SASEGT. The CDR3 covers 17 residues. With 7 bases removed from V and 1 base from J, the gap between germline ends came to 20 bases. The chain's CDR3 is CASIGGPSLLSNQPQHF. The DNA of the CDR3 is TGTGCCAGCATTGGGGGGCCTTCCCTATTGAGCAATCAGCCCCAGCATTTT.

In its sample, this clonotype was seen a few times. The chain is built from TRBV28 and TRBJ1-3, with 8 bases aligning to TRBD1. Germline V gene data show CDR1 as MDHEN and CDR2 as SYDVKM. Germline trimming cut 6 bases from V and 0 bases from J; bases unmatched to any gene: 4. The CDR3 runs 15 residues. CDR3 loop: CASRADRASGNTIYF. The CDR3 region has the DNA TGTGCCAGCAGGGCGGACAGGGCCTCTGGAAACACCATATATTTT.

V is TRBV5-1 and J is TRBJ2-1; 9 bases fit TRBD1. The CDR3 length is 15 residues. Germline values: CDR1 SGHRS, CDR2 YFSETQ. V was pared by 4 bases and J by 7 bases, with 9 bases of the junction left unmatched. CDR3 nucleotides: TGCGCCAGCAGCCCCTACCGGGACAGGGCGAATGAGCAGTTCTTC. Protein: CASSPYRDRANEQFF.

This clonotype has a count of ten or more. The chain uses TRBV28 and TRBJ1-2; D call uncertain. V lost 3 bases and J lost 13, with 21 bases in between. This CDR3 comprises 14 residues. The germline V gene has CDR1 MDHEN and CDR2 SYDVKM. The CDR3 nucleotides are TGTGCCAGCAGTTTGGGATGGCCCGCGCCGGCTGCCACCTTC. This gives the protein CASSLGWPAPAATF.

This clonotype has a count of ten or more. The rearrangement links TRBV7-2 to TRBJ2-5; 7 positions match TRBD2. V shed 3 bases and J 2 bases; nucleotides not matched to a gene: 9. Germline V gene data show CDR1 as SGHTA and CDR2 as FQGNSA. The CDR3 has 16 amino acids. The CDR3 loop reads CASSFVASGTQETQYF. The CDR3 nucleotides read TGTGCCAGCAGCTTTGTGGCTAGCGGAACACAAGAGACCCAGTACTTC.